A single TCR beta chain is shown here with its context. The CDR3 runs to 12 residues. V lost 5 bases and J 8 bases, leaving 11 bases between the germline ends. This record comes from a study of CD4 T cell repertoires in COVID-19. Method: immunoSEQ multiplex PCR; TCRdb's copy keeps in-frame clones and lacks some. Of approximately 79,000 clones listed, around four fifths are singletons. The chain recombines TRBV12-3 or TRBV12-4 with TRBJ2-3; D remains ambiguous. The sequence came from a human donor who had COVID-19. The sample in question was CD4+ T cells from peripheral blood, obtained after recovery from COVID-19. The chain's CDR3 is CASSLSRTTQYF. The CDR3 nucleotides are TGTGCCAGCAGTCTTTCCCGGACTACGCAGTATTTT.